The 9 T cell receptor beta chains listed next were all sequenced from one sample in a study of cytomegalovirus exposure and HLA in healthy donors. Use of 60 Vbeta and 13 Jbeta primers characterized the PCR. The data were produced by immunoSEQ multiplex PCR, yet TCRdb's version contains in-frame clones alone and is incomplete. The sample yields 250,000 or so clones, about 80% seen once. Source material: PBMCs. The receptor set was obtained from a woman in her sixties or seventies in good health and CMV-seropositive.

The rearrangement joins TRBV19 to TRBJ1-2, with D possibly being TRBD1 (6 bases). Looked up from germline, CDR1 is LNHDA and CDR2 is SQIVND (reference sequence). The CDR3 sequence is 14 residues long. The ends were cut back, 6 bases at V and 6 bases at J, with 17 bases in the middle. CDR3 bases: TGTGCCAGTAGGAACAGGGTTGGAATGGATGGCTACACCTTC. Translation: CASRNRVGMDGYTF.

This clone was observed once. The CDR3 DNA sequence: TGCGCCAGCAGTCAAAGGTGGCAGGGCCCCTACGAGCAGTACTTC. It encodes CASSQRWQGPYEQYF. The V gene is TRBV23-1, the J gene TRBJ2-7; possibly TRBD1 for D (5 bases). TRBV23-1 is labeled an ORF, and its function is uncertain. CDR3 length: 15 residues. V was pared by 2 bases and J by 2 bases, with 13 bases between.

This clone was detected only once. The rearrangement links TRBV15 to TRBJ2-7; 8 bases map to TRBD2. This CDR3 has 16 residues. The ends lost 0 bases at V and 6 bases at J; junction bases unmatched: 10. CDR1 is LNHNV and CDR2 is YYDKDF in the germline V gene (reference sequence). The chain's CDR3 is CATSRDTGGRRVEQYF. The DNA for the CDR3 is TGTGCCACCAGCAGAGATACGGGCGGGAGGCGCGTCGAGCAGTACTTC. The whole variable domain, filled in from reference TRBV15 and TRBJ2-7, reads DAMVIQNPRYQVTQFGKPVTLSCSQTLNHNVMYWYQQKSSQAPKLLFHYYDKDFNNEADTPDNFQSRRPNTSFCFLDIRSPGLGDTAMYLCATSRDTGGRRVEQYFGPGTRLTVT.

V gene TRBV11-3 combines with J gene TRBJ2-1; no reliable D call. Looked up from germline, CDR1 is SGHNT and CDR2 is YENEEA. The CDR3 spans 13 residues. Between the trimmed V and J ends, which lost 1 base and 7 bases, there was a span of 8 bases. The CDR3 sequence is CASSLAQWNEQFF. The CDR3 nucleotides read TGTGCCAGCAGCTTAGCCCAGTGGAATGAGCAGTTCTTC.

Notes on this clone: This CDR3 is also generated by other DNA sequences in the sample. This chain joins TRBV5-1 and TRBJ1-2; possible D gene TRBD1, 5 bases. This CDR3 spans 12 amino acids. Trimming shortened V by 4 bases and J by 5 bases, and 9 bases separated the two germline ends. The V gene's germline CDR1 is SGHRS and CDR2 YFSETQ. CDR3 protein: CASSPQGYGYTF. The CDR3 nucleotides read TGCGCCAGCAGCCCCCAGGGTTATGGCTACACCTTC.

This clone was counted between two and nine times. The gene calls are TRBV19 and TRBJ1-2; TRBD1 might be the D (6 bases). V lost 5 bases to trimming and J lost 1 base, with 11 bases between them. The CDR3 is 14 amino acids. Germline V gene sequence: CDR1 LNHDA, CDR2 SQIVND (reference sequence). The CDR3 protein is CASSYRGHNYGYTF. In nucleotides, the CDR3 is TGTGCCAGTAGTTATAGGGGACATAACTATGGCTACACCTTC.

The genes are TRBV19 and TRBJ1-5, with TRBD1 matching 7 bases. CDR3 length: 15 amino acids. Germline V gives CDR1 LNHDA, CDR2 SQIVND (reference sequence). The V and J ends lost 10 bases and 0 bases, in that order; junction bases with no gene match: 9. The CDR3 is CATRRTGYSNQPQHF. CDR3 in DNA: TGTGCCACCCGTAGGACAGGCTATAGCAATCAGCCCCAGCATTTT.

V and J are TRBV28 and TRBJ1-1; possible D gene TRBD1, 5 bases. Germline V gives CDR1 MDHEN, CDR2 SYDVKM. The CDR3 extends over 11 amino acids. The V end was cut by 6 bases, the J end by 6 bases, with 8 bases between. CDR3 nucleotides: TGTGCCAGCAGGGGGGGAGCTGAAGCTTTCTTT. It codes for CASRGGAEAFF.

The CDR3 protein is CASRPFQGTGNGNTIYF. For the CDR3, the DNA is TGCGCCAGCAGACCCTTTCAGGGGACAGGGAACGGAAACACCATATATTTT. J is TRBJ1-3 and V is TRBV4-1, with TRBD1 matching 9 bases. V lost 6 bases, J lost 4 bases, and 13 bases stayed unmatched. Germline CDR1 MGHRA, CDR2 YSYEKL. This CDR3 has 17 residues.